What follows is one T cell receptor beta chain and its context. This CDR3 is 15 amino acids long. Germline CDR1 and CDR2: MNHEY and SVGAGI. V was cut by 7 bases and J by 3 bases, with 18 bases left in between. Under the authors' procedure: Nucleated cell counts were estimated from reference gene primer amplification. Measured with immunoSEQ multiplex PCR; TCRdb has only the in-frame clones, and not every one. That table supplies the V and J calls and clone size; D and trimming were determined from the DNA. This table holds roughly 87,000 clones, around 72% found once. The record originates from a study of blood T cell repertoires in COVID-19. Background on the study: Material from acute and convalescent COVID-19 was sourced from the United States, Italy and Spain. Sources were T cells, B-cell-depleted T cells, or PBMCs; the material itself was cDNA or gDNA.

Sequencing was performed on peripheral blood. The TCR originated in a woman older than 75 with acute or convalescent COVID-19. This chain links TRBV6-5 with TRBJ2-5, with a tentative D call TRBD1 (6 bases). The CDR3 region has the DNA TGTGCCAGCACCGCAGGGGCAGGGCGGGAAGAGACCCAGTACTTC. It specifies CASTAGAGREETQYF.